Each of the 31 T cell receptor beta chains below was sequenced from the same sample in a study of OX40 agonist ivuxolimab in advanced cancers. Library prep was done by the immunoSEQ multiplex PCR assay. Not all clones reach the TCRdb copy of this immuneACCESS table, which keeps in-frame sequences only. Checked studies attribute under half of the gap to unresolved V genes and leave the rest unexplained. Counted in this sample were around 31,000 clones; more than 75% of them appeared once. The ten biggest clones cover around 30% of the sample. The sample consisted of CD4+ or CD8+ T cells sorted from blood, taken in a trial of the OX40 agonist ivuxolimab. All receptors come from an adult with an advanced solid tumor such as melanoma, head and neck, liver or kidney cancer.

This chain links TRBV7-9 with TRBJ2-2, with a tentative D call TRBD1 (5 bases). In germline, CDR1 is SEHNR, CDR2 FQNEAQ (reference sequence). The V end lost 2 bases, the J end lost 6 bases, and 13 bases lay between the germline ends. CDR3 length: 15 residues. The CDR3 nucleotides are TGTGCCAGCAGCTTAAACCAGGGTGGACCCGGGGAGCTGTTTTTT. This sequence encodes CASSLNQGGPGELFF.

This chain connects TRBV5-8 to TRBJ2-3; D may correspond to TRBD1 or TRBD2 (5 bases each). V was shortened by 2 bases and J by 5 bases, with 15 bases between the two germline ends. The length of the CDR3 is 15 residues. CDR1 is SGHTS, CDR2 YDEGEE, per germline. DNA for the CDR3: TGTGCCAGCAGCTTTGAGGGCAGGGAAGAAGATACGCAGTATTTT. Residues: CASSFEGREEDTQYF.

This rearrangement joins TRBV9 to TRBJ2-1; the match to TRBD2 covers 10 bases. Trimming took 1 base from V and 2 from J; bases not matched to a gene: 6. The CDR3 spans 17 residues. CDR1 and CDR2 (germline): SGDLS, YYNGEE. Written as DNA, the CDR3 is TGTGCCAGCAGCGTAAGCGGGAGGGCCCCTCCCTACAATGAGCAGTTCTTC. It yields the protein CASSVSGRAPPYNEQFF.

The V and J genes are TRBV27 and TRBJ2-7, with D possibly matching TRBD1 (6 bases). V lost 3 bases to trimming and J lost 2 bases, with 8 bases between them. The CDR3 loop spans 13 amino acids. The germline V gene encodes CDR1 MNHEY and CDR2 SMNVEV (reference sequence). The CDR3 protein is CASSLNRAYEQYF. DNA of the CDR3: TGTGCCAGCAGTTTGAACAGGGCCTACGAGCAGTACTTC.

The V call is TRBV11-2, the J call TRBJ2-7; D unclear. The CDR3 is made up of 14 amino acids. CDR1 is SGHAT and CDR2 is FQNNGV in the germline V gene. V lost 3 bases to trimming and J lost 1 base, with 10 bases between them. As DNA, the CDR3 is TGTGCCAGCAGCTTCAGGATGGGATCCTACGAGCAGTACTTC. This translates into CASSFRMGSYEQYF.

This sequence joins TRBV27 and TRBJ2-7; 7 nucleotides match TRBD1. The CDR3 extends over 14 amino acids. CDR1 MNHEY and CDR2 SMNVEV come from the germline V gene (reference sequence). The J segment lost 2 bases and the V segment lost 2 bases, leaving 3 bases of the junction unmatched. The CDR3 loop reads CASSLTGAPYEQYF. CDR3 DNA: TGTGCCAGCAGTTTAACAGGGGCACCCTACGAGCAGTACTTC.

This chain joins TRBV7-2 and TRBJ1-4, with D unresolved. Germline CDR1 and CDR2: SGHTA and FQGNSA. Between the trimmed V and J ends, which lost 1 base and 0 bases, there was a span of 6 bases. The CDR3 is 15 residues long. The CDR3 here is CASSLVGPTNEKLFF. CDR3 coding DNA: TGTGCCAGCAGCTTAGTCGGACCAACTAATGAAAAACTGTTTTTT.

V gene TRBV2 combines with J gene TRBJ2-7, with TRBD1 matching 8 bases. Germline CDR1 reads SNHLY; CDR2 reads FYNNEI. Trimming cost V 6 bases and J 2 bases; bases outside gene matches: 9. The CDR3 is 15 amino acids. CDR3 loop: CASRADSTGAYEQYF. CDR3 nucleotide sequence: TGTGCCAGCAGGGCCGATTCGACAGGGGCCTACGAGCAGTACTTC.

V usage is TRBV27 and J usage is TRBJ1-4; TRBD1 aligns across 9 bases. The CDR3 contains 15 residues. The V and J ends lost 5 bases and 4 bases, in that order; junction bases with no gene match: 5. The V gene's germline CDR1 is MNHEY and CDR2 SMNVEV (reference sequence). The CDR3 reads CASSEGQGNNEKLFF. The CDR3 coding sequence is TGTGCCAGCAGTGAAGGACAGGGGAATAATGAAAAACTGTTTTTT.

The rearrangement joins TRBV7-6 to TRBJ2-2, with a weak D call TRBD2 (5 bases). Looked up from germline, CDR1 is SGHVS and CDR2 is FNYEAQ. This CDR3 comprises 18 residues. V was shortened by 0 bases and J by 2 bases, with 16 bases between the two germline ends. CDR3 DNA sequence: TGTGCCAGCAGCTTAGCTGGGTGGCTAGCTGGTAACACCGGGGAGCTGTTTTTT. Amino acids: CASSLAGWLAGNTGELFF.

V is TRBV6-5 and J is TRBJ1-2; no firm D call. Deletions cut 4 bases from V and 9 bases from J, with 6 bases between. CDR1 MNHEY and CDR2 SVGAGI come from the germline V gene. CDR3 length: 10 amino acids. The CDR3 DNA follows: TGTGCCAGCAGTTTTGGTTGCTACACCTTC. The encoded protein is CASSFGCYTF.

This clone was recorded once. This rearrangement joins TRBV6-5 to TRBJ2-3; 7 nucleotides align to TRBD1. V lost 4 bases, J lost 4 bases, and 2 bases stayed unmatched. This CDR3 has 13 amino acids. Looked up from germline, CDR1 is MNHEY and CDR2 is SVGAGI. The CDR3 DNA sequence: TGTGCCAGCAGTTGGCAGGGGGCAGATACGCAGTATTTT. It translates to CASSWQGADTQYF.

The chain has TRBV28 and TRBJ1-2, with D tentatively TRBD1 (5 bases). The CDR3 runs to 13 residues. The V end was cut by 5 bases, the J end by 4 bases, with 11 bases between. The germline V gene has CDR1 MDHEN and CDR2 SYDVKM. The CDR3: CASSLGGFYGYTF. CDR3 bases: TGTGCCAGCAGTCTCGGGGGGTTCTATGGCTACACCTTC.

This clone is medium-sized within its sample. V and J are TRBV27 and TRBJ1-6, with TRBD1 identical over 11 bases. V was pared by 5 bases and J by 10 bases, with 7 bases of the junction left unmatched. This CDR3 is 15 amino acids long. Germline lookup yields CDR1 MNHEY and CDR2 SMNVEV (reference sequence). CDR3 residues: CASSRTGGGFSPLHF. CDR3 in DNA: TGTGCCAGCAGTCGGACAGGGGGCGGATTCTCACCCCTCCACTTT.

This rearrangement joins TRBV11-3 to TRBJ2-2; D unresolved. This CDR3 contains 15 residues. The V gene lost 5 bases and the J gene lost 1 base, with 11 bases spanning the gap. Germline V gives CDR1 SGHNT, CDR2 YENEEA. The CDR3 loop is CASSTYIENTGELFF. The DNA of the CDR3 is TGTGCCAGCAGCACCTACATCGAGAACACCGGGGAGCTGTTTTTT.

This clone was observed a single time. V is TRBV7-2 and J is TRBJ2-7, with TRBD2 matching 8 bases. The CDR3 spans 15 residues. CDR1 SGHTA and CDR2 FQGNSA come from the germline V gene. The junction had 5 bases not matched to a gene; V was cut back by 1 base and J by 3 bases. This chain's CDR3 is CASSLVRLANYEQYF. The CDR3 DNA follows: TGTGCCAGCAGCTTAGTTAGACTAGCGAACTACGAGCAGTACTTC.

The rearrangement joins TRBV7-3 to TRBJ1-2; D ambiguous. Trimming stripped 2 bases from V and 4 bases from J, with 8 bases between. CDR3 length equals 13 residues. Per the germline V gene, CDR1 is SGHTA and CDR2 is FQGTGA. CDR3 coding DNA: TGTGCCAGCAGCTTAGCGACGGCCTATGGCTACACCTTC. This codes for CASSLATAYGYTF. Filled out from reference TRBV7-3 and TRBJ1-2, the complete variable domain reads GAGVSQTPSNKVTEKGKYVELRCDPISGHTALYWYRQSLGQGPEFLIYFQGTGAADDSGLPNDRFFAVRPEGSVSTLKIQRTERGDSAVYLCASSLATAYGYTFGSGTRLTVV.

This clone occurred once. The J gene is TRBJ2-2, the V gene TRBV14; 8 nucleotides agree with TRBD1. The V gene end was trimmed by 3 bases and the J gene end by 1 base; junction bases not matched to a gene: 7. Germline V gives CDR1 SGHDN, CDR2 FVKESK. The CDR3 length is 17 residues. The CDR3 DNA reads TGTGCCAGCAGCCAGACAGGGGTGGGGCTGAACACCGGGGAGCTGTTTTTT. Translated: CASSQTGVGLNTGELFF.

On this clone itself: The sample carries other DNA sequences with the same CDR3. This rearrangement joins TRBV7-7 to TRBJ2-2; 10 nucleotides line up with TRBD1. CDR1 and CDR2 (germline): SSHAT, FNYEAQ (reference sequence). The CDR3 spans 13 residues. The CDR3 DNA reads TGTGCGACGGGACAGGGGACTCTTGGGGAGCTGTTTTTT. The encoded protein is CATGQGTLGELFF.

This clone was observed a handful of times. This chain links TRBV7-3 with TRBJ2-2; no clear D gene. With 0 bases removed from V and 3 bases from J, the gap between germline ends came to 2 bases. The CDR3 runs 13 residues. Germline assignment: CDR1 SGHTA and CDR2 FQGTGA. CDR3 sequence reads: CASSLTYTGELFF. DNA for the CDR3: TGTGCCAGCAGCTTAACATACACCGGGGAGCTGTTTTTT. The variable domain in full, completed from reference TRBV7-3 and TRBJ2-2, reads GAGVSQTPSNKVTEKGKYVELRCDPISGHTALYWYRQSLGQGPEFLIYFQGTGAADDSGLPNDRFFAVRPEGSVSTLKIQRTERGDSAVYLCASSLTYTGELFFGEGSRLTVL.

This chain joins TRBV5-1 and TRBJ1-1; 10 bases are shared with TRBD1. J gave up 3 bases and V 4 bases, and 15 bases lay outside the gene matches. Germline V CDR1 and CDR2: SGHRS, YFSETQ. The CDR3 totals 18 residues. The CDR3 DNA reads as TGCGCCAGCAGCCCCCCGAGGACAGGGGGTCCCCTGGACACTGAAGCTTTCTTT. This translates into CASSPPRTGGPLDTEAFF.

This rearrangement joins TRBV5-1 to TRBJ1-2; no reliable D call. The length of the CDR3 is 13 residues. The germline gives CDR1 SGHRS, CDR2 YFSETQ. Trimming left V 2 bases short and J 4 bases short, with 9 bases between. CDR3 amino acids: CASSFRDSYGYTF. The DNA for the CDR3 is TGCGCCAGCAGCTTTCGAGATTCCTATGGCTACACCTTC.

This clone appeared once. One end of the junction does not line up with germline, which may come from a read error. The CDR3 DNA reads TGTGCCCGGAGCGGGAGCTCCTACAATGAGCAGTTCTTC. It specifies CARSGSSYNEQFF. This sequence joins TRBV30 and TRBJ2-1; 8 bases fit TRBD2. CDR1 and CDR2 (germline): GTSNPN, SVGIG (reference sequence). This CDR3 region has 13 residues.

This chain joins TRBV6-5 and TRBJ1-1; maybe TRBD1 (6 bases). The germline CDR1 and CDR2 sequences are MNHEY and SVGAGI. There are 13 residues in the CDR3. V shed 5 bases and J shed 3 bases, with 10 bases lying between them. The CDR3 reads CASSATGYTEAFF. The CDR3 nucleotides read TGTGCCAGCAGTGCTACAGGGTACACTGAAGCTTTCTTT.

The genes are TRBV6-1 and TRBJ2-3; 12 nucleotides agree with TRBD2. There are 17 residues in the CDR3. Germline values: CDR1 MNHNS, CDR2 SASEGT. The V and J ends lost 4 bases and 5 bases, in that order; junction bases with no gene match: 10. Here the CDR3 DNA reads TGTGCCAGCAGTGGCGGACTAGCGGGGTTCTTTGGAGATACGCAGTATTTT. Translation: CASSGGLAGFFGDTQYF.

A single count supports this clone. CDR3 in DNA: TGTGCCAGCAGCTTAGCTAGGTGGGAAGAGACCCAGTACTTC. Amino acids: CASSLARWEETQYF. This rearrangement joins TRBV7-6 to TRBJ2-5, with D unresolved. The CDR3 is made up of 14 amino acids. Trimming removed 0 bases at V and 3 bases at J, with 8 bases between. Germline V gene sequence: CDR1 SGHVS, CDR2 FNYEAQ. Based on the CDR3 plus reference TRBV7-6 and TRBJ2-5, the full variable domain is GAGVSQSPRYKVTKRGQDVALRCDPISGHVSLYWYRQALGQGPEFLTYFNYEAQQDKSGLPNDRFSAERPEGSISTLTIQRTEQRDSAMYRCASSLARWEETQYFGPGTRLLVL.

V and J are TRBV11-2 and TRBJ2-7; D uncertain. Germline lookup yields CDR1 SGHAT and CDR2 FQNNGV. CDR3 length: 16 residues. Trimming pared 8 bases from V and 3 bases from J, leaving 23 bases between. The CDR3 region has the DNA TGTGCCAGCTCAGGCCTACTGCGCGAGATCGACTACGAGCAGTACTTC. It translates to CASSGLLREIDYEQYF.

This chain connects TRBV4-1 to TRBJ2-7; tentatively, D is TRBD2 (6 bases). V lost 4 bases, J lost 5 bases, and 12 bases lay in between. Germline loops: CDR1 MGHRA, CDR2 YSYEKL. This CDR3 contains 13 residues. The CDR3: CASSPEGRDEQYF. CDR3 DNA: TGCGCCAGCAGCCCGGAGGGTCGGGACGAGCAGTACTTC.

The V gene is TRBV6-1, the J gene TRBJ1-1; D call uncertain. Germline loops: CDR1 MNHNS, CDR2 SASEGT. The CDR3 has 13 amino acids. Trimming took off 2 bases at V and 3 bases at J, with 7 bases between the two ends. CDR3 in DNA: TGTGCCAGCAGTGAAACAAGTTACACTGAAGCTTTCTTT. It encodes CASSETSYTEAFF.

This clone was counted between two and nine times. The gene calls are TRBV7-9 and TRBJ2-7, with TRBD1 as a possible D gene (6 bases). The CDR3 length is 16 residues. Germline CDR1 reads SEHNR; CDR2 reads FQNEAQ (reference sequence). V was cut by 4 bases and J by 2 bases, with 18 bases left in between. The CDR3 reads CASSSLSTGSTYEQYF. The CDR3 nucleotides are TGTGCCAGCAGCTCTCTCTCGACAGGTTCCACCTACGAGCAGTACTTC.

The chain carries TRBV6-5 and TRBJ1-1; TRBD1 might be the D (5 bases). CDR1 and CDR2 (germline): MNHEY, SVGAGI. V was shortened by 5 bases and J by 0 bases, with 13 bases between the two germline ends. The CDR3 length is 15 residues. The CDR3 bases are TGTGCCAGCAGTGCAGGGCGGGGGATGAACACTGAAGCTTTCTTT. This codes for CASSAGRGMNTEAFF.